The 5 T cell receptor beta chains below come from one sample, sequenced in a study of cytomegalovirus exposure and HLA in healthy donors. The PCR was carried out with 60 Vbeta primers and 13 Jbeta primers. Assay: immunoSEQ multiplex PCR; the TCRdb copy retains only in-frame clones and omits some. The sample yields 75,000 to 90,000 clones, 78% seen once. The sequencing sample was made of PBMCs. These receptors were obtained from a male donor in good health and CMV-seropositive.

This clone was counted only a few times. This sequence joins TRBV6-5 and TRBJ2-7, with 15 bases matching TRBD2. Germline-derived CDR1 and CDR2 are MNHEY and SVGAGI. Trimming took 2 bases from V and 7 from J; bases not matched to a gene: 3. The CDR3 runs 15 residues. CDR3 in amino acids: CASSYGLAGGYEQYF. CDR3 nucleotide sequence: TGTGCCAGCAGTTACGGACTAGCGGGGGGGTATGAGCAGTACTTC.

The genes are TRBV23-1 and TRBJ2-5; 10 bases match TRBD2. TRBV23-1 is an ORF, and what it does is uncertain. The CDR3 runs 15 residues. V was pared by 3 bases and J by 5 bases, with 6 bases of the junction left unmatched. CDR3 sequence: CASSHTSGVGETQYF. CDR3 nucleotides: TGCGCCAGCAGTCATACTAGCGGGGTCGGGGAGACCCAGTACTTC.

The rearrangement joins TRBV4-1 to TRBJ1-6; tentative D call: TRBD1 (6 bases). The V and J ends lost 4 bases and 11 bases respectively, with 18 bases between them. Germline loops: CDR1 MGHRA, CDR2 YSYEKL. This CDR3 comprises 15 residues. The CDR3 sequence: CASSPTTGNGPPLHF. The CDR3 bases are TGCGCCAGCAGCCCTACTACAGGGAACGGCCCACCCCTCCACTTT.

V usage is TRBV11-2 and J usage is TRBJ2-1; no firm D call. The V gene's germline CDR1 is SGHAT and CDR2 FQNNGV. There are 13 residues in the CDR3. V was trimmed by 2 bases and J by 8 bases, leaving 10 bases between them. The CDR3 sequence: CASSLFPRDEQFF. The CDR3 region has the DNA TGTGCCAGCAGCTTATTCCCCCGTGATGAGCAGTTCTTC.

The V call is TRBV7-2, the J call TRBJ1-5; D ambiguous. The ends were cut back, 5 bases at V and 5 bases at J, with 13 bases in the middle. The CDR3 covers 14 residues. CDR1 is SGHTA, CDR2 FQGNSA, per germline. This CDR3 is CASSPVGWDQPQHF. The CDR3, as DNA: TGTGCCAGCAGCCCCGTCGGGTGGGATCAGCCCCAGCATTTT.